This TCR beta chain was sequenced during a study of T-cell reconstitution after alpha-beta-depleted transplantation in children. Unique molecular identifiers were incorporated when the TCRbeta library was constructed. TCRdb re-derived calls from the PCR reads in MiXCR, one entry per CDR3 protein. The data contain 500,000 to 600,000 distinct CDR3 sequences, 18% of them seen just once; the ten biggest clones take up 3.3%. Trimming left V 2 bases short and J 6 bases short, with 13 bases between. The CDR3 extends over 14 amino acids. Germline V gene sequence: CDR1 PRHDT, CDR2 FYEKMQ (reference sequence).

This specimen consisted of PBMCs from the stem cell graft donor, obtained from the stem cell graft. This chain uses TRBV13 with TRBJ1-1; D remains unclear. The clonotype comes from a human donor who donated a stem cell graft to a child with acute lymphoblastic leukemia. As DNA, the CDR3 is TGTGCCAGCAGCTTAACAAGTACCTTCGCTGAAGCTTTCTTT. This codes for CASSLTSTFAEAFF.